The 28 T cell receptor beta chains in this list originate from one sample, sequenced in a study of T cell responses to AZD1222 COVID-19 vaccine. The assay was immunoSEQ multiplex PCR, and TCRdb's table has in-frame clones only and misses some. The sample shows roughly 87,000 clones, around nine tenths of them seen only once. The sample was peripheral blood, taken 28 days after the second AZD1222 dose. The receptor set was obtained from an adult who received the AZD1222 COVID-19 vaccine.

This rearrangement joins TRBV6-5 to TRBJ2-3, with TRBD2 identical over 7 bases. V trimming: 0 bases; J trimming: 4 bases; junction bases outside the gene matches: 1. The CDR3 has 14 residues. The germline gives CDR1 MNHEY, CDR2 SVGAGI. CDR3 in amino acids: CASSYSGGADTQYF. CDR3 nucleotides: TGTGCCAGCAGTTACTCGGGGGGGGCAGATACGCAGTATTTT.

In regard to this clone: This sample includes further DNA sequences coding for the same CDR3. This chain links TRBV14 with TRBJ1-1; 8 bases agree with TRBD1. This CDR3 is 13 amino acids long. After removal of 3 bases from V and 4 bases from J, the junction contained 1 base not matched to a gene. Germline CDR1 reads SGHDN; CDR2 reads FVKESK. CDR3 sequence: CASSQDRVTEAFF. The CDR3 DNA reads TGTGCCAGCAGCCAGGACAGGGTCACTGAAGCTTTCTTT.

The chain couples TRBV7-9 to TRBJ2-5, with a tentative D call TRBD1 (6 bases). Germline-derived CDR1 and CDR2 are SEHNR and FQNEAQ (reference sequence). V was pared by 5 bases and J by 3 bases, with 16 bases between. The CDR3 covers 15 residues. CDR3 amino acids: CASSPPTGLEETQYF. CDR3 nucleotide sequence: TGTGCCAGCAGCCCTCCGACAGGTCTCGAAGAGACCCAGTACTTC.

The rearrangement joins TRBV18 to TRBJ1-2; D gene uncertain. Germline V lookup: CDR1 KGHSH, CDR2 LQKENI. With 3 bases removed from V and 4 bases from J, the gap between germline ends came to 12 bases. The length of the CDR3 is 14 residues. The CDR3 region has the DNA TGTGCCAGCTCACCGGAGACCCTTCCCTATGGCTACACCTTC. The encoded protein is CASSPETLPYGYTF.

The rearrangement joins TRBV9 to TRBJ2-1; 8 nucleotides agree with TRBD1. Germline V gene sequence: CDR1 SGDLS, CDR2 YYNGEE. With V trimmed by 3 bases and J by 5 bases, 16 bases remained unmatched. The CDR3 runs 18 residues. The DNA of the CDR3 is TGTGCCAGCAGCGCCTTACGTATTGGACAGGGAAAACACAATGAGCAGTTCTTC. Translating it yields CASSALRIGQGKHNEQFF.

The gene calls are TRBV5-1 and TRBJ1-4; TRBD1 agrees at 7 bases. Germline trimming cut 0 bases from V and 4 bases from J; bases unmatched to any gene: 3. The CDR3 spans 15 residues. Germline values: CDR1 SGHRS, CDR2 YFSETQ. CDR3 in DNA: TGCGCCAGCAGCTTGGATACAGGGGTTAATGAAAAACTGTTTTTT. This gives the protein CASSLDTGVNEKLFF.

The chain links TRBV18 to TRBJ1-2; maybe TRBD1 (6 bases). V lost 3 bases to trimming and J lost 4 bases, with 9 bases between them. Germline lookup yields CDR1 KGHSH and CDR2 LQKENI. CDR3 length: 13 residues. CDR3 protein: CASSPDSGYGYTF. DNA for the CDR3: TGTGCCAGCTCACCGGACAGCGGCTATGGCTACACCTTC.

The chain combines TRBV7-2 with TRBJ2-1; D gene uncertain. This CDR3 comprises 14 residues. Germline V gene lookup returns CDR1 SGHTA and CDR2 FQGNSA. V dropped 4 bases and J dropped 0 bases, with 7 bases sitting between them. The CDR3 loop is CASSYQSSYNEQFF. Here the CDR3 DNA reads TGTGCCAGCAGCTACCAGTCCTCCTACAATGAGCAGTTCTTC.

The V gene is TRBV7-3, the J gene TRBJ2-5, with a tentative D call TRBD2 (6 bases). V dropped 0 bases and J dropped 6 bases, with 14 bases sitting between them. The CDR3 length is 15 residues. CDR1 and CDR2 from the germline V gene are SGHTA and FQGTGA. The CDR3 bases are TGTGCCAGCAGCTTAACGGGGGGAAGCCCCAAGACCCAGTACTTC. Translation: CASSLTGGSPKTQYF. The complete variable domain, with remaining parts taken from reference TRBV7-3 and TRBJ2-5, reads GAGVSQTPSNKVTEKGKYVELRCDPISGHTALYWYRQSLGQGPEFLIYFQGTGAADDSGLPNDRFFAVRPEGSVSTLKIQRTERGDSAVYLCASSLTGGSPKTQYFGPGTRLLVL.

The chain carries TRBV6-2 or TRBV6-3 and TRBJ2-3; D is unclear. Deletions cut 2 bases from V and 2 bases from J, with 5 bases between. The CDR3 contains 13 residues. Per the germline V gene, CDR1 is MNHEY and CDR2 is SVGEGT. CDR3 DNA: TGTGCCAGCAGTTACCCGATCACAGATACGCAGTATTTT. Translated: CASSYPITDTQYF.

The J gene is TRBJ2-3, the V gene TRBV18; D uncertain. Germline V lookup: CDR1 KGHSH, CDR2 LQKENI. V was clipped by 4 bases and J by 1 base, with 18 bases between them. The CDR3 consists of 17 residues. CDR3 coding DNA: TGTGCCAGCTCACTCCGGCCTCCTCCTCGGGGCACAGATACGCAGTATTTT. Translated, it gives CASSLRPPPRGTDTQYF.

V is TRBV7-6 and J is TRBJ2-3; D unresolved. This CDR3 has 14 amino acids. Germline CDR1 is SGHVS and CDR2 is FNYEAQ. V lost 1 base, J lost 0 bases, and 5 bases lay in between. CDR3 region: CASSLGQSTDTQYF. The CDR3 coding sequence is TGTGCCAGCAGCTTAGGGCAAAGCACAGATACGCAGTATTTT.

The rearrangement joins TRBV5-1 to TRBJ2-2; D not certain. Germline-derived CDR1 and CDR2 are SGHRS and YFSETQ. The germline V and J ends were trimmed by 4 bases and 1 base, with 8 bases remaining between them. The CDR3 has 14 residues. Written as DNA, the CDR3 is TGCGCCAGCAGCAGGGCTGGGAACACCGGGGAGCTGTTTTTT. Translation: CASSRAGNTGELFF.

This sequence joins TRBV5-8 and TRBJ1-2; D might be TRBD1 (6 bases). CDR1 SGHTS and CDR2 YDEGEE come from the germline V gene. Trimming shortened V by 2 bases and J by 3 bases, and 11 bases separated the two germline ends. This CDR3 contains 14 residues. The DNA for the CDR3 is TGTGCCAGCAGCTTATCAGGGGTCGACTATGGCTACACCTTC. This sequence encodes CASSLSGVDYGYTF.

The chain links TRBV9 to TRBJ2-7; D perhaps matches TRBD2 (5 bases). V lost 4 bases and J 4 bases, leaving 12 bases between the germline ends. Germline loops: CDR1 SGDLS, CDR2 YYNGEE. The CDR3 is made up of 13 amino acids. CDR3 protein: CASSNRGRYEQYF. The CDR3 DNA reads TGTGCCAGCAGCAACCGGGGAAGGTACGAGCAGTACTTC.

This clone showed up just once. V and J are TRBV27 and TRBJ2-3, with D possibly being TRBD1 (5 bases). The germline V gene has CDR1 MNHEY and CDR2 SMNVEV (reference sequence). V was shortened by 6 bases and J by 0 bases, with 13 bases between the two germline ends. The CDR3 has 15 residues. The chain's CDR3 is CASSPLQVSTDTQYF. As DNA, the CDR3 is TGTGCCAGCAGCCCGTTACAGGTTAGCACAGATACGCAGTATTTT.

J is TRBJ1-1 and V is TRBV28; TRBD1 matches at 7 bases. The V gene's germline CDR1 is MDHEN and CDR2 SYDVKM. The CDR3 is 13 amino acids. J lost 6 bases, V lost 2 bases, and 3 bases had no gene match. CDR3 residues: CASSLDRVAEAFF. The CDR3 coding sequence is TGTGCCAGCAGTTTAGACAGGGTGGCTGAAGCTTTCTTT.

The chain joins TRBV29-1 to TRBJ1-2; 7 nucleotides agree with TRBD1. This CDR3 has 12 residues. J lost 3 bases, V lost 7 bases, and 5 bases had no gene match. Germline-derived CDR1 and CDR2 are SQVTM and ANQGSEA. The CDR3 nucleotides are TGCAGCGGGGGAACAGGGGACTATGGCTACACCTTC. This sequence encodes CSGGTGDYGYTF. Supplemented by reference TRBV29-1 and TRBJ1-2, the full variable domain reads SAVISQKPSRDICQRGTSLTIQCQVDSQVTMMFWYRQQPGQSLTLIATANQGSEATYESGFVIDKFPISRPNLTFSTLTVSNMSPEDSSIYLCSGGTGDYGYTFGSGTRLTVV.

The chain joins TRBV6-4 to TRBJ2-1; 8 positions agree with TRBD2. This CDR3 comprises 14 residues. Germline assignment: CDR1 MRHNA and CDR2 SNTAGT. The junction had 8 bases not matched to a gene; V was cut back by 6 bases and J by 7 bases. CDR3 nucleotide sequence: TGTGCCAGCAGAAATCTAGCGGGTAAAAATGAGCAGTTCTTC. It translates to CASRNLAGKNEQFF.

Worth noting for this clone: Other DNA variants within this sample encode the same CDR3. The chain joins TRBV3-1 (or the pseudogene TRBV3-2) to TRBJ2-1; no clear D. The CDR3 covers 15 residues. The ends were cut back, 2 bases at V and 0 bases at J, with 8 bases in the middle. Germline values: CDR1 LGHDT, CDR2 YNNKEL (reference sequence). The CDR3 coding sequence is TGTGCCAGCAGCCAAAACCCTAGCTCCTACAATGAGCAGTTCTTC. It specifies CASSQNPSSYNEQFF.

V gene TRBV12-5 combines with J gene TRBJ1-1, with TRBD1 matching over 7 bases. V lost 6 bases, J lost 2 bases, and 3 bases stayed unmatched. CDR1 and CDR2 (germline): LGHNT, FRNRAP. The CDR3 runs to 13 residues. The CDR3 reads CASGGDRNTEAFF. CDR3 DNA: TGTGCTAGTGGGGGGGACAGAAACACTGAAGCTTTCTTT.

The gene calls are TRBV6-2 or TRBV6-3 and TRBJ1-5; D is uncertain. The CDR3 has 14 residues. V was trimmed by 0 bases and J by 0 bases, leaving 3 bases between them. Germline V gene lookup returns CDR1 MNHEY and CDR2 SVGEGT. In nucleotides, the CDR3 is TGTGCCAGCAGTTACTCATATAGCAATCAGCCCCAGCATTTT. Translated: CASSYSYSNQPQHF.

This clone was counted many times. The rearrangement links TRBV30 to TRBJ1-5, with 8 bases fitting TRBD1. V gave up 5 bases and J gave up 6 bases; unmatched junction bases: 3. The CDR3 has 12 amino acids. In germline, CDR1 is GTSNPN, CDR2 SVGIG (reference sequence). The chain's CDR3 is CAWRGQGQPQHF. CDR3 nucleotides: TGTGCCTGGCGAGGACAGGGTCAGCCCCAGCATTTT.

DNA of the CDR3: TGTGCCAGCAGCTACTTACGGGATCGTACCTACAATGAGCAGTTCTTC. This gives the protein CASSYLRDRTYNEQFF. The rearrangement uses TRBV21-1 and TRBJ2-1; the table's D call of TRBD2 was not tested on the DNA. TRBV21-1 is annotated as a pseudogene. The CDR3 length is 16 residues.

This clone occurred once. The chain carries TRBV29-1 and TRBJ1-3; TRBD1 might be the D (5 bases). Germline assignment: CDR1 SQVTM and CDR2 ANQGSEA. This CDR3 is built from 12 residues. The V gene lost 6 bases and the J gene lost 7 bases, with 13 bases spanning the gap. CDR3 sequence (DNA): TGCAGCGTGGGACCCTACGGCAACACCATATATTTT. Translated, it gives CSVGPYGNTIYF.

V is TRBV6-1 and J is TRBJ2-7; maybe TRBD2 (6 bases). The CDR3 has 14 residues. The germline CDR1 and CDR2 sequences are MNHNS and SASEGT. Trimming stripped 2 bases from V and 3 bases from J, with 11 bases between. The CDR3 DNA reads as TGTGCCAGCAGTGAATTTGCGGGACGCTACGAGCAGTACTTC. Its translation: CASSEFAGRYEQYF.

This chain links TRBV11-1 with TRBJ1-2; perhaps TRBD1 as D (6 bases). The germline V and J ends were trimmed by 1 base and 5 bases, with 14 bases remaining between them. This CDR3 is built from 15 residues. Germline CDR1 is SGHAT and CDR2 is FQDESV (reference sequence). The CDR3 region is CASSLGDRKNYGYTF. The CDR3 region has the DNA TGTGCCAGCAGCTTAGGAGACAGGAAAAATTATGGCTACACCTTC.

The CDR3 nucleotides read TGTGCCAGTAGTCCATGGACACCTACGAACACCGGGGAGCTGTTTTTT. Amino acids: CASSPWTPTNTGELFF. This rearrangement joins TRBV19 to TRBJ2-2, with D maybe TRBD1 (5 bases). This CDR3 has 16 residues. Trimming stripped 5 bases from V and 0 bases from J, with 13 bases between. Per germline, CDR1 LNHDA and CDR2 SQIVND (reference sequence).